What follows are 25 T cell receptor beta chains derived from one specimen sequenced in a study of T cell responses to AZD1222 COVID-19 vaccine. Repertoires were generated with immunoSEQ multiplex PCR, while TCRdb's copy carries only in-frame clones and drops some. Counted here are 95,000 to 130,000 clones, about 90% occurring once; the ten biggest clones make up about 1.6%. This material consisted of peripheral blood, taken 28 days after the second AZD1222 dose. Receptors originate from an adult who received the AZD1222 COVID-19 vaccine.

The chain couples TRBV27 to TRBJ1-5; D perhaps matches TRBD1 (5 bases). Trimming pared 3 bases from V and 3 bases from J, leaving 9 bases between. The V gene's germline CDR1 is MNHEY and CDR2 SMNVEV (reference sequence). The CDR3 runs to 14 residues. The CDR3, as DNA: TGTGCCAGCAGTTTTCCAGGGTCCAATCAGCCCCAGCATTTT. Residues: CASSFPGSNQPQHF.

The chain links TRBV5-4 to TRBJ2-1; 13 nucleotides match TRBD2. This CDR3 is 14 amino acids long. From germline, CDR1 is SGHNT and CDR2 YYREEE (reference sequence). Germline trimming cut 4 bases from V and 7 bases from J; bases unmatched to any gene: 2. CDR3 sequence: CASSTGLAGNEQFF. CDR3 DNA sequence: TGTGCCAGCAGCACGGGACTAGCGGGGAATGAGCAGTTCTTC.

This clone has more than one count but fewer than ten. The chain employs TRBV5-4 and TRBJ1-2; D remains ambiguous. CDR1 SGHNT and CDR2 YYREEE come from the germline V gene (reference sequence). The CDR3 length is 13 residues. Trimming stripped 2 bases from V and 0 bases from J, with 5 bases between. CDR3 bases: TGTGCCAGCAGCTTTGATACTAACTATGGCTACACCTTC. Translating it yields CASSFDTNYGYTF.

The chain is built from TRBV6-2 or TRBV6-3 and TRBJ2-7; 9 bases map to TRBD2. This CDR3 region has 15 residues. V dropped 1 base and J dropped 9; count of bases not matched to a gene: 10. Germline CDR1 and CDR2: MNHEY and SVGEGT. This chain's CDR3 is CASSYLGGRAPRQYF. In DNA, the CDR3 is TGTGCCAGCAGTTACTTAGGCGGGAGGGCCCCTCGGCAGTACTTC.

This chain uses TRBV6-4 with TRBJ2-2; D remains unclear. Trimming stripped 0 bases from V and 3 bases from J, with 2 bases between. The CDR3 runs to 13 residues. CDR1 is MRHNA, CDR2 SNTAGT, per germline. This CDR3 reads CASSDSDTGELFF. The DNA of the CDR3 is TGTGCCAGCAGTGACTCGGACACCGGGGAGCTGTTTTTT.

This chain joins TRBV6-5 and TRBJ1-1; 9 bases line up with TRBD1. The J segment lost 4 bases and the V segment lost 7 bases, leaving 7 bases of the junction unmatched. This CDR3 is 14 amino acids long. Per germline, CDR1 MNHEY and CDR2 SVGAGI. The CDR3: CASTDRGGSTEAFF. The CDR3 nucleotides are TGTGCCAGCACCGACAGGGGGGGGTCCACTGAAGCTTTCTTT.

The chain links TRBV19 to TRBJ1-5; D may be TRBD1 (5 bases). CDR3 size: 16 residues. V was cut by 7 bases and J by 0 bases, with 16 bases left in between. Germline CDR1 reads LNHDA; CDR2 reads SQIVND (reference sequence). The CDR3: CASNLFGADSNQPQHF. The DNA of the CDR3 is TGTGCCAGTAATCTGTTTGGGGCTGATAGCAATCAGCCCCAGCATTTT. Full variable domain (remainder filled in from reference TRBV19 and TRBJ1-5): DGGITQSPKYLFRKEGQNVTLSCEQNLNHDAMYWYRQDPGQGLRLIYYSQIVNDFQKGDIAEGYSVSREKKESFPLTVTSAQKNPTAFYLCASNLFGADSNQPQHFGDGTRLSIL.

The rearrangement links TRBV10-1 to TRBJ2-1; maybe TRBD1 (6 bases). The CDR3 runs to 15 residues. Germline assignment: CDR1 WNHNN and CDR2 SYGVQD (reference sequence). V was trimmed by 5 bases and J by 5 bases, leaving 16 bases between them. The DNA for the CDR3 is TGCGCCAGCAGTCGCCGGGACAAGGATAACAATGAGCAGTTCTTC. It yields the protein CASSRRDKDNNEQFF.

The chain couples TRBV18 to TRBJ2-7; 12 bases align to TRBD1. V was clipped by 3 bases and J by 6 bases; unmatched bases: 6. This CDR3 is built from 15 residues. CDR1 and CDR2 from the germline V gene are KGHSH and LQKENI. CDR3 residues: CASSPPGQGAGEQYF. The CDR3 DNA follows: TGTGCCAGCTCACCCCCGGGACAGGGGGCCGGCGAGCAGTACTTC.

The chain couples TRBV18 to TRBJ1-1, with 7 bases matching TRBD1. The CDR3 loop spans 13 amino acids. CDR1 is KGHSH, CDR2 LQKENI, per germline. Trimming removed 6 bases from V and 2 bases from J; junction bases left unmatched: 3. DNA of the CDR3: TGTGCCAGCTCCCGGGACAGTAACACTGAAGCTTTCTTT. It translates to CASSRDSNTEAFF.

The CDR3 DNA reads as TGTGCCAGCAGACGCAGACTAGCTACCGGGGAGCTGTTTTTT. Protein product: CASRRRLATGELFF. The V and J genes are TRBV7-3 and TRBJ2-2; 7 bases line up with TRBD2. Germline CDR1 reads SGHTA; CDR2 reads FQGTGA. The CDR3 is 14 amino acids. V was pared by 6 bases and J by 5 bases, with 6 bases of the junction left unmatched. The whole variable domain, remainder taken from reference TRBV7-3 and TRBJ2-2, is GAGVSQTPSNKVTEKGKYVELRCDPISGHTALYWYRQSLGQGPEFLIYFQGTGAADDSGLPNDRFFAVRPEGSVSTLKIQRTERGDSAVYLCASRRRLATGELFFGEGSRLTVL.

The rearrangement links TRBV2 to TRBJ1-5; perhaps TRBD1 as D (6 bases). Trimming took 6 bases from V and 6 from J, leaving 18 bases between them. The CDR3 runs 15 residues. Germline lookup yields CDR1 SNHLY and CDR2 FYNNEI. CDR3: CASRGGRGGSQPQHF. The CDR3 DNA reads as TGTGCCAGCAGAGGGGGTAGGGGCGGGAGTCAGCCCCAGCATTTT.

The chain combines TRBV2 with TRBJ2-7, with a weak D call TRBD1 (6 bases). V lost 5 bases and J lost 5, with 10 bases in between. This CDR3 is built from 12 residues. Germline V gene sequence: CDR1 SNHLY, CDR2 FYNNEI. The CDR3 region is CASSTTGNEQYF. The CDR3, as DNA: TGTGCCAGCAGTACGACAGGTAACGAGCAGTACTTC.

In DNA, the CDR3 is TGTGCCAGCAGTTTATTTGTGGGGGTAAGGGGTAGCACAGATACGCAGTATTTT. This sequence encodes CASSLFVGVRGSTDTQYF. The chain is built from TRBV28 and TRBJ2-3, with D possibly being TRBD1 or TRBD2 (5 bases each). The CDR3 covers 18 residues. Trimming took off 1 base at V and 0 bases at J, with 17 bases between the two ends. Per germline, CDR1 MDHEN and CDR2 SYDVKM.

This clone has more than one count but fewer than ten. The J gene is TRBJ2-7, the V gene TRBV5-1; no clear D. V lost 0 bases and J lost 1, with 11 bases in between. Per germline, CDR1 SGHRS and CDR2 YFSETQ. CDR3 size: 15 residues. The CDR3 region is CASSLGIQNSYEQYF. The CDR3 DNA reads as TGCGCCAGCAGCTTGGGTATCCAGAATTCCTACGAGCAGTACTTC.

The chain joins TRBV10-3 to TRBJ2-1; D is possibly TRBD2 (6 bases). CDR3 length equals 15 residues. V was clipped by 3 bases and J by 4 bases, with 13 bases between them. In germline, CDR1 is ENHRY, CDR2 SYGVKD. The CDR3 is CAISDGGRGYNEQFF. As DNA, the CDR3 is TGTGCCATCAGTGATGGCGGGCGGGGTTACAATGAGCAGTTCTTC.

This sequence joins TRBV28 and TRBJ2-7; D is possibly TRBD1 (5 bases). The CDR3 extends over 14 amino acids. V lost 6 bases to trimming and J lost 0 bases, with 12 bases between them. Germline V gives CDR1 MDHEN, CDR2 SYDVKM. The chain's CDR3 is CASRSTDSSYEQYF. CDR3 DNA: TGTGCCAGCAGATCCACAGACAGCTCCTACGAGCAGTACTTC.

The rearrangement uses TRBV5-1 and TRBJ1-3, with 9 bases fitting TRBD1. The V gene's germline CDR1 is SGHRS and CDR2 YFSETQ. The junction had 8 bases not matched to a gene; V was cut back by 0 bases and J by 1 base. The CDR3 loop spans 18 amino acids. Here the CDR3 reads CASSLGGTGGLSGNTIYF. CDR3 sequence (DNA): TGCGCCAGCAGCTTGGGTGGTACAGGGGGCCTTTCTGGAAACACCATATATTTT.

The CDR3 sequence is CASSYRTGPIVGNTIYF. CDR3 sequence (DNA): TGTGCCAGCAGCTATCGGACAGGGCCAATTGTCGGAAACACCATATATTTT. The rearrangement joins TRBV2 to TRBJ1-3, with 8 bases identical to TRBD1. This CDR3 is built from 17 residues. Germline V gene sequence: CDR1 SNHLY, CDR2 FYNNEI. V was pared by 6 bases and J by 4 bases, with 14 bases of the junction left unmatched.

This clone showed up just once. The chain combines TRBV12-3 or TRBV12-4 with TRBJ1-2; no firm D call. V shed 5 bases and J shed 4 bases, with 8 bases lying between them. The CDR3 consists of 12 residues. The CDR3 bases are TGTGCCAGCAGTCGAGATGGCTATGGCTACACCTTC. This encodes CASSRDGYGYTF.

The rearrangement uses TRBV6-6 and TRBJ1-2; D gene unclear. In germline, CDR1 is MNHNY, CDR2 SVGAGI (reference sequence). V was pared by 4 bases and J by 3 bases, with 9 bases between. The CDR3 sequence is 13 residues long. The CDR3 protein is CASSFGMYYGYTF. CDR3 DNA sequence: TGTGCCAGCAGTTTCGGGATGTACTATGGCTACACCTTC.

The chain couples TRBV27 to TRBJ2-1, with a weak D call TRBD2 (5 bases). This CDR3 has 20 amino acids. The germline V and J ends were trimmed by 0 bases and 1 base, with 22 bases remaining between them. Germline V gives CDR1 MNHEY, CDR2 SMNVEV (reference sequence). CDR3 residues: CASSLSPMLEARGSYNEQFF. The CDR3 region has the DNA TGTGCCAGCAGTTTATCCCCCATGCTGGAAGCTCGAGGGTCCTACAATGAGCAGTTCTTC.

This chain links TRBV7-2 with TRBJ2-7, with a possible D match to TRBD1 (6 bases). Germline lookup yields CDR1 SGHTA and CDR2 FQGNSA. V lost 9 bases and J lost 1, with 13 bases in between. CDR3 size: 13 residues. This CDR3 is CARTGRPSYEQYF. Here the CDR3 DNA reads TGTGCCAGAACAGGGAGACCTTCCTACGAGCAGTACTTC. The full variable domain, rest sourced from reference TRBV7-2 and TRBJ2-7, is GAGVSQSPSNKVTEKGKDVELRCDPISGHTALYWYRQSLGQGLEFLIYFQGNSAPDKSGLPSDRFSAERTGGSVSTLTIQRTQQEDSAVYLCARTGRPSYEQYFGPGTRLTVT.

CDR3 residues: CAWSASGQGTFYGYTF. The CDR3 DNA reads as TGTGCCTGGAGTGCCTCCGGACAGGGGACCTTCTATGGCTACACCTTC. The chain recombines TRBV30 with TRBJ1-2; the match to TRBD1 covers 9 bases. The CDR3 covers 16 residues. Germline-derived CDR1 and CDR2 are GTSNPN and SVGIG (reference sequence). J lost 4 bases, V lost 1 base, and 10 bases had no gene match.

The V and J genes are TRBV9 and TRBJ2-1, with a weak D call TRBD1 (6 bases). The CDR3 has 15 amino acids. V lost 0 bases and J lost 0, with 7 bases in between. Per the germline V gene, CDR1 is SGDLS and CDR2 is YYNGEE. DNA of the CDR3: TGTGCCAGCAGCGTAGAGGACAGCTCCTACAATGAGCAGTTCTTC. This sequence encodes CASSVEDSSYNEQFF.